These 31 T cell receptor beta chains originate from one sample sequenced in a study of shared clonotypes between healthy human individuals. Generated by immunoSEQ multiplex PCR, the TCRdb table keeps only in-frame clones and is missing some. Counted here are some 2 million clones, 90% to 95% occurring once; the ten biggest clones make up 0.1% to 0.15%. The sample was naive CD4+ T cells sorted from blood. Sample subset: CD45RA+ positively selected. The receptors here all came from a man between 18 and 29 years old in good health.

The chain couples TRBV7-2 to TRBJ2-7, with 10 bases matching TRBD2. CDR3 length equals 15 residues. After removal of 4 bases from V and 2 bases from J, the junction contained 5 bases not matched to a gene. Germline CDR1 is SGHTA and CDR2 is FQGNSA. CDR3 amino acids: CASSSGLALTYEQYF. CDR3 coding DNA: TGTGCCAGCAGCTCGGGACTAGCGCTAACCTACGAGCAGTACTTC.

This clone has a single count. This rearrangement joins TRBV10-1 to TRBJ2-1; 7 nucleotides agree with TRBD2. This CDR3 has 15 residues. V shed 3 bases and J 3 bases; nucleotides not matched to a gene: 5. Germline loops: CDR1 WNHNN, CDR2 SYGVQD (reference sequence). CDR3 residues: CASSDPSGRYNEQFF. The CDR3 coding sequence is TGCGCCAGCAGTGACCCTAGCGGACGCTACAATGAGCAGTTCTTC.

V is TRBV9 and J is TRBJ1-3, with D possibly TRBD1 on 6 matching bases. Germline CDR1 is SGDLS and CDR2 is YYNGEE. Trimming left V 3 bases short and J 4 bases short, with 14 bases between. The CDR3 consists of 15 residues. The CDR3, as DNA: TGTGCCAGCAGCGCCTCAGGGGAGCGGGGAAACACCATATATTTT. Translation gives CASSASGERGNTIYF.

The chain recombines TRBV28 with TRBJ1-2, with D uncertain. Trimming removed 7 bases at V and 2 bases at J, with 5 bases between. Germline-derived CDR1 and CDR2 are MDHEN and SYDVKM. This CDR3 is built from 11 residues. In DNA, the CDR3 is TGTGCCAGCACCCAAAACTATGGCTACACCTTC. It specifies CASTQNYGYTF.

The CDR3 coding sequence is TGTGCCAGCAGCTTATCGGCTAGCGGGGGCCGTAATGAGCAGTTCTTC. Encoded protein: CASSLSASGGRNEQFF. The V gene is TRBV7-2, the J gene TRBJ2-1; 10 bases line up with TRBD2. CDR1 SGHTA and CDR2 FQGNSA come from the germline V gene. V lost 2 bases and J lost 7; bases outside the gene matches: 8. This CDR3 comprises 16 residues.

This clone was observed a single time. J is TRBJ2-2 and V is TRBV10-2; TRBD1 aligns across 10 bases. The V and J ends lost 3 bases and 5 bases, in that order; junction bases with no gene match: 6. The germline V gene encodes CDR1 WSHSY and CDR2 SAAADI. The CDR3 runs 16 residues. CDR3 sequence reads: CASSDVGQGRTGELFF. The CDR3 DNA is TGCGCCAGCAGTGATGTGGGACAGGGGCGAACCGGGGAGCTGTTTTTT.

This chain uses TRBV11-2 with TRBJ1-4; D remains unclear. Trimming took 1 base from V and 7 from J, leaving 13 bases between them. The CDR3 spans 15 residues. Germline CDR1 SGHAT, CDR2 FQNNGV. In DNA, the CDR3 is TGTGCCAGCAGCTTAGGACGGTGGGAGGGTGAAAAACTGTTTTTT. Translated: CASSLGRWEGEKLFF.

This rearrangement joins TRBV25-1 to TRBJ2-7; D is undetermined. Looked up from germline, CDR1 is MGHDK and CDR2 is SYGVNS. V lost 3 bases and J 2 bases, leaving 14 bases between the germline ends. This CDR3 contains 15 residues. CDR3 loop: CASSEKSNRPYEQYF. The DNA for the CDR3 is TGTGCCAGCAGTGAGAAGTCGAATAGGCCCTACGAGCAGTACTTC.

CDR3 in amino acids: CASSPRQGSDTQYF. As DNA, the CDR3 is TGCGCCAGCAGCCCCCGACAGGGATCAGATACGCAGTATTTT. The rearrangement joins TRBV4-3 to TRBJ2-3; 7 positions agree with TRBD1. Trimming removed 4 bases from V and 4 bases from J; junction bases left unmatched: 5. CDR3 length: 14 amino acids. CDR1 is LGHNA, CDR2 YSLEER, per germline.

The CDR3 DNA reads as TGTGCCAGCAGCGAGTTTAGTAGGTCGAGCTCCTACGAGCAGTACTTC. It translates to CASSEFSRSSSYEQYF. The chain combines TRBV28 with TRBJ2-7, with no clear D. Germline values: CDR1 MDHEN, CDR2 SYDVKM. The CDR3 spans 16 residues. Between the trimmed V and J ends, which lost 6 bases and 0 bases, there was a span of 18 bases.

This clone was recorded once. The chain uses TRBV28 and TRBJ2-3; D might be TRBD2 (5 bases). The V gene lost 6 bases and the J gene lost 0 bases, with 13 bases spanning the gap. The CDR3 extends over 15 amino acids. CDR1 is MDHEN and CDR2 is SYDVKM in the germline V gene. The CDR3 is CASSLSRVSTDTQYF. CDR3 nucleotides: TGTGCCAGCAGCCTCTCGCGGGTGAGCACAGATACGCAGTATTTT.

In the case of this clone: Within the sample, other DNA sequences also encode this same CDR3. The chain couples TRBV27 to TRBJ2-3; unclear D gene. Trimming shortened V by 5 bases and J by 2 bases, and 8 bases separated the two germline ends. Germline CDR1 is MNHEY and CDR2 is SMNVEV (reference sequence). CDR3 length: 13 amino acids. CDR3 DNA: TGTGCCAGCAGTCTCACTCCCACAGATACGCAGTATTTT. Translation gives CASSLTPTDTQYF.

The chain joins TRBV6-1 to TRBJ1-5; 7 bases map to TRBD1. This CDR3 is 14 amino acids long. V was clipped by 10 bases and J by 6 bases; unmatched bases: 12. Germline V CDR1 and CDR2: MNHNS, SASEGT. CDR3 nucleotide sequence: TGTGCCATCCCAGGGACAGACCTTGGTCAGCCCCAGCATTTT. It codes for CAIPGTDLGQPQHF.

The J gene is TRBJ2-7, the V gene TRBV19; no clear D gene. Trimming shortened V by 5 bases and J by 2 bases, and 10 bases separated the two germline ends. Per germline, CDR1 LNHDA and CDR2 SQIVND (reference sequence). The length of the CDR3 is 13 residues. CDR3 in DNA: TGTGCCAGTAGTCCTTCTGAGGCCTACGAGCAGTACTTC. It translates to CASSPSEAYEQYF.

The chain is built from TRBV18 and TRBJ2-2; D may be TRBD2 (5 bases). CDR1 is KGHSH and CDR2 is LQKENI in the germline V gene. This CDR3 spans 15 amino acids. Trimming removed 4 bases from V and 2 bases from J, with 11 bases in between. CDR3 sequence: CASSLGLLNTGELFF. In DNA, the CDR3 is TGTGCCAGCTCACTCGGACTCCTTAACACCGGGGAGCTGTTTTTT.

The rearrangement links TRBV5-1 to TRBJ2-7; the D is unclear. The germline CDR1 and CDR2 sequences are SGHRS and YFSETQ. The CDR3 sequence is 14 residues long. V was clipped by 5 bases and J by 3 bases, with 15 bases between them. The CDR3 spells CASSTTDRNYEQYF. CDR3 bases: TGCGCCAGCAGTACGACGGATCGAAACTACGAGCAGTACTTC.

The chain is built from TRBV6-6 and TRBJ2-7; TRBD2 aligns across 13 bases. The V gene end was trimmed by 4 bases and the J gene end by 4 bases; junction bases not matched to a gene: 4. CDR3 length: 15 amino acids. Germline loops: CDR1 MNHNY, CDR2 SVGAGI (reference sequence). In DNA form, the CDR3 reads TGTGCCAGCAGTTTCATGACTAGCGGGGGGTACGAGCAGTACTTC. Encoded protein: CASSFMTSGGYEQYF.

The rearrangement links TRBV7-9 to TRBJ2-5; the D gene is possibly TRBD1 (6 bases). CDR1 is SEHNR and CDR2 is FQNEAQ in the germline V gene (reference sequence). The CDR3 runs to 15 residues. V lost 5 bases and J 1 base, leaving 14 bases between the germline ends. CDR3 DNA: TGTGCCAGCAGCCTCCACGGGGACACCCAAGAGACCCAGTACTTC. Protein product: CASSLHGDTQETQYF.

DNA of the CDR3: TGCGCCAGCAGCCAGATAAGCCTGAATGGGCCGAATGCTGAAGCTTTCTTT. This sequence encodes CASSQISLNGPNAEAFF. V is TRBV5-1 and J is TRBJ1-1, with D uncertain. Germline CDR1 and CDR2: SGHRS and YFSETQ. The CDR3 sequence is 17 residues long. The V gene lost 4 bases and the J gene lost 6 bases, with 25 bases spanning the gap.

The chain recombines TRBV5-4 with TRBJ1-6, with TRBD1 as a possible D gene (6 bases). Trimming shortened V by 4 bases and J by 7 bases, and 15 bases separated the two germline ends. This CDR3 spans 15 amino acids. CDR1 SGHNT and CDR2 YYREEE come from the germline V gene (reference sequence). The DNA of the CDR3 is TGTGCCAGCAGCCCGCGTAGGGGGGACAATTCACCCCTCCACTTT. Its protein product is CASSPRRGDNSPLHF.

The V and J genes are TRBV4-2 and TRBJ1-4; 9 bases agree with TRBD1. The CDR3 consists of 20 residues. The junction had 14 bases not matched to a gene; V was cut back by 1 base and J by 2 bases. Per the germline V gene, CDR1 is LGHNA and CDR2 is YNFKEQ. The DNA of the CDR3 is TGTGCCAGCAGCCAAGGGGGCCGCGGGACAGGGAAGAGCACTAATGAAAAACTGTTTTTT. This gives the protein CASSQGGRGTGKSTNEKLFF.

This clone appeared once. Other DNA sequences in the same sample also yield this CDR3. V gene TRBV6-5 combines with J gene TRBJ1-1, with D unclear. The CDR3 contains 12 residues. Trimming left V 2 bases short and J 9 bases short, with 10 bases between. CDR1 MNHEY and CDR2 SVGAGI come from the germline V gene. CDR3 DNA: TGTGCCAGCAGTTACAGCACCGGACAAGCTTTCTTT. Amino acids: CASSYSTGQAFF.

The CDR3 DNA is TGTGCCAGCAGTTACCGGGATATCCGAAACACCATATATTTT. As protein: CASSYRDIRNTIYF. The J gene is TRBJ1-3, the V gene TRBV7-9; no definite D call. V lost 6 bases and J 5 bases, leaving 14 bases between the germline ends. Per the germline V gene, CDR1 is SEHNR and CDR2 is FQNEAQ (reference sequence). The CDR3 consists of 14 residues.

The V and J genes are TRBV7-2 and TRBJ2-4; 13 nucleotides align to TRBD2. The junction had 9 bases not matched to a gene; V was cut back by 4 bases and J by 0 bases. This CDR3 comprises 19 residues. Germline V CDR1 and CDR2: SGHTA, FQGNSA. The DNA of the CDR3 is TGTGCCAGCAGCTCCCTACTAGCGGGAGGGTTGGGAGCCAAAAACATTCAGTACTTC. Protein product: CASSSLLAGGLGAKNIQYF.

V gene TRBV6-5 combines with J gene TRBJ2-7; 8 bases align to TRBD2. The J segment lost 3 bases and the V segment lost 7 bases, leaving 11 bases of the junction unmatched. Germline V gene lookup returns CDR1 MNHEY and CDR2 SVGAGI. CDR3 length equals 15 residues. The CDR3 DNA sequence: TGTGCCAGCAAGGGTAGCGGGGCAGGTTACTACGAGCAGTACTTC. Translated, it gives CASKGSGAGYYEQYF.

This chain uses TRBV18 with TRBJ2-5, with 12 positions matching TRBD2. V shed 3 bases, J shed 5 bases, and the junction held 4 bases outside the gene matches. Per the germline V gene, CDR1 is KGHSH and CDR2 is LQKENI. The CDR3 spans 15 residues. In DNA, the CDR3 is TGTGCCAGCTCACCCGGACTAGCGGGGTGGGAGACCCAGTACTTC. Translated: CASSPGLAGWETQYF.

CDR3: CASSLGHAGQETQYF. The CDR3 DNA reads TGTGCCAGCAGCTTAGGGCACGCAGGTCAAGAGACCCAGTACTTC. This rearrangement joins TRBV7-2 to TRBJ2-5; D remains unclear. Germline V gives CDR1 SGHTA, CDR2 FQGNSA. V was pared by 1 base and J by 2 bases, with 11 bases between. The CDR3 loop spans 15 amino acids.

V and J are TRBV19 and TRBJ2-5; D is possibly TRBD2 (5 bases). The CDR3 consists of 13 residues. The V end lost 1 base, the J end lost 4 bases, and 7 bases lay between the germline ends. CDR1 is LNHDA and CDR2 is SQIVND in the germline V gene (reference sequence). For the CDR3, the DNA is TGTGCCAGTAGTATAGCTGCGGGAGAGACCCAGTACTTC. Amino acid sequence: CASSIAAGETQYF.

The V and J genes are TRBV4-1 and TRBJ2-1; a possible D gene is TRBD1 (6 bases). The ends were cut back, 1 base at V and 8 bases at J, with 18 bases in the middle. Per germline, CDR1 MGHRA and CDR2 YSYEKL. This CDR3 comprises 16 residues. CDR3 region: CASSQVAAGAQDEQFF. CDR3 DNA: TGCGCCAGCAGCCAAGTTGCGGCAGGGGCCCAGGATGAGCAGTTCTTC.

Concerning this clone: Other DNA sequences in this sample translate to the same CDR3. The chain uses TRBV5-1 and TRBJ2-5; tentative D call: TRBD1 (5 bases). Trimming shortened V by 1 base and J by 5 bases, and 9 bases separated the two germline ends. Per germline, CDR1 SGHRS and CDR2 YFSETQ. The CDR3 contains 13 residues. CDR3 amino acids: CASSLPGQETQYF. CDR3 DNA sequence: TGCGCCAGCAGCTTGCCAGGGCAGGAGACCCAGTACTTC.

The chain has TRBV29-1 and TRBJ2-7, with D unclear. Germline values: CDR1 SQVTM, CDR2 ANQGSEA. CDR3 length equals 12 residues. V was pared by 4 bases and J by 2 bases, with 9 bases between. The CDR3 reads CSVVLSTYEQYF. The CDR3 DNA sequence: TGCAGCGTTGTACTGAGTACCTACGAGCAGTACTTC.